Below are 22 T cell receptor beta chains sequenced from a single sample in a study of T cell changes during pregnancy in multiple sclerosis. The assay was immunoSEQ multiplex PCR, and TCRdb's table has in-frame clones only and misses some. The top ten hold approximately 8% of the sample, which has some 48,000 clones, 85% to 90% seen once. The sequencing here drew on CD8+ T cells from peripheral blood mononuclear cells, taken in the second trimester of pregnancy. The source is a female donor with multiple sclerosis, enrolled in a pregnancy study.

This rearrangement joins TRBV5-4 to TRBJ2-1; 10 positions agree with TRBD2. From germline, CDR1 is SGHNT and CDR2 YYREEE (reference sequence). The J segment lost 4 bases and the V segment lost 4 bases, leaving 2 bases of the junction unmatched. The CDR3 sequence is 14 residues long. The CDR3 nucleotides read TGTGCCAGCAGCGTAGCGGGGGGTTACAATGAGCAGTTCTTC. It translates to CASSVAGGYNEQFF.

V is TRBV6-5 and J is TRBJ1-2; possibly TRBD1 for D (6 bases). Germline CDR1 MNHEY, CDR2 SVGAGI. CDR3 length: 13 residues. Trimming removed 6 bases at V and 8 bases at J, with 16 bases between. This CDR3 reads CASRLSTRGGYTF. DNA of the CDR3: TGTGCCAGCAGGCTTTCGACCAGGGGAGGCTACACCTTC.

The rearrangement uses TRBV19 and TRBJ1-1; D might be TRBD1 (5 bases). Per the germline V gene, CDR1 is LNHDA and CDR2 is SQIVND (reference sequence). Trimming stripped 4 bases from V and 1 base from J, with 16 bases between. The CDR3 length is 16 residues. CDR3 in amino acids: CASSKMAWGGNTEAFF. The CDR3 coding sequence is TGTGCCAGTAGTAAAATGGCATGGGGGGGGAACACTGAAGCTTTCTTT.

The chain recombines TRBV6-5 with TRBJ1-2; 7 nucleotides line up with TRBD1. The CDR3 runs 12 residues. Trimming cost V 3 bases and J 9 bases; bases outside gene matches: 4. In germline, CDR1 is MNHEY, CDR2 SVGAGI. The CDR3 region has the DNA TGTGCCAGCAGTTATTCAGGGGGAAGCTACACCTTC. Protein: CASSYSGGSYTF.

The genes are TRBV15 and TRBJ2-5, with 11 bases that match TRBD2. V lost 0 bases, J lost 5 bases, and 2 bases stayed unmatched. The CDR3 extends over 15 amino acids. From germline, CDR1 is LNHNV and CDR2 YYDKDF (reference sequence). CDR3 residues: CATSRDSGGAETQYF. Here the CDR3 DNA reads TGTGCCACCAGCAGAGATAGCGGGGGGGCCGAGACCCAGTACTTC.

The chain combines TRBV11-1 with TRBJ1-1, with D unresolved. CDR1 is SGHAT and CDR2 is FQDESV in the germline V gene (reference sequence). The germline V and J ends were trimmed by 5 bases and 7 bases, with 8 bases remaining between them. The CDR3 spans 11 residues. The CDR3 here is CASSATHEAFF. The CDR3, as DNA: TGTGCCAGCAGCGCGACTCATGAAGCTTTCTTT.

This chain links TRBV6-5 with TRBJ1-1, with a weak D call TRBD1 (6 bases). CDR1 MNHEY and CDR2 SVGAGI come from the germline V gene. This CDR3 has 14 residues. V lost 7 bases, J lost 1 base, and 13 bases lay in between. The CDR3 sequence is CASTKVQGNTEAFF. The CDR3 region has the DNA TGTGCCAGCACCAAGGTACAGGGGAACACTGAAGCTTTCTTT.

This clone was found once. J is TRBJ1-2 and V is TRBV4-1; D uncertain. The CDR3 has 15 amino acids. V shed 0 bases and J shed 4 bases, with 12 bases lying between them. Germline-derived CDR1 and CDR2 are MGHRA and YSYEKL. CDR3 loop: CASSQDELEAYGYTF. Here the CDR3 DNA reads TGCGCCAGCAGCCAAGACGAGTTAGAGGCCTATGGCTACACCTTC.

The rearrangement links TRBV2 to TRBJ2-1; TRBD1 matches at 7 bases. V dropped 6 bases and J dropped 1; count of bases not matched to a gene: 12. This CDR3 spans 17 amino acids. Germline V gives CDR1 SNHLY, CDR2 FYNNEI. The chain's CDR3 is CASRGRGSRRSYNEQFF. DNA for the CDR3: TGTGCCAGCAGGGGCAGGGGGTCTCGGCGTTCCTACAATGAGCAGTTCTTC.

V and J are TRBV5-6 and TRBJ1-2; TRBD1 matches 8 bases. V lost 4 bases, J lost 4 bases, and 6 bases stayed unmatched. Germline V gives CDR1 SGHDT, CDR2 YYEEEE. The CDR3 is 14 residues long. CDR3 loop: CASSTGQGVYGYTF. For the CDR3, the DNA is TGTGCCAGCAGCACCGGACAGGGCGTCTATGGCTACACCTTC.

This rearrangement joins TRBV29-1 to TRBJ2-7; 10 nucleotides line up with TRBD2. The CDR3 is 14 amino acids. The junction had 9 bases not matched to a gene; V was cut back by 4 bases and J by 6 bases. The germline V gene has CDR1 SQVTM and CDR2 ANQGSEA. The CDR3 nucleotides are TGCAGCGTTGGGGCTAGCGGGAGTCGGGGCGAGCAGTACTTC. It yields the protein CSVGASGSRGEQYF.

This clone was detected only a few times. This sequence joins TRBV5-8 and TRBJ1-5; weak D call: TRBD1 (6 bases). The V end lost 4 bases, the J end lost 9 bases, and 14 bases lay between the germline ends. From germline, CDR1 is SGHTS and CDR2 YDEGEE. The CDR3 extends over 13 amino acids. CDR3 loop: CASSQQGDGPQHF. CDR3 DNA: TGTGCCAGCAGCCAACAGGGCGACGGGCCCCAGCATTTT.

The chain has TRBV11-2 and TRBJ2-7; TRBD2 agrees at 13 bases. Germline CDR1 SGHAT, CDR2 FQNNGV. J gave up 4 bases and V 5 bases, and 2 bases lay outside the gene matches. The CDR3 consists of 14 residues. CDR3 nucleotides: TGTGCCAGCAGCGCGACTAGCGGGGGGTACGAGCAGTACTTC. Translating it yields CASSATSGGYEQYF.

The chain carries TRBV25-1 and TRBJ1-1; D unclear. In germline, CDR1 is MGHDK, CDR2 SYGVNS. Trimming took 0 bases from V and 5 from J, leaving 13 bases between them. This CDR3 is built from 15 residues. The CDR3 region is CASSEYFTSGTEAFF. The CDR3 DNA reads TGTGCCAGCAGTGAATATTTTACTAGCGGAACTGAAGCTTTCTTT.

This clone was found once. The chain couples TRBV11-2 to TRBJ2-7, with D tentatively TRBD1 (6 bases). The CDR3 is made up of 16 amino acids. Germline lookup yields CDR1 SGHAT and CDR2 FQNNGV. The germline V and J ends were trimmed by 3 bases and 4 bases, with 19 bases remaining between them. CDR3 coding DNA: TGTGCCAGCAGCTTTTTTGGGGGCGGTCCACTTTACGAGCAGTACTTC. As protein: CASSFFGGGPLYEQYF.

V usage is TRBV27 and J usage is TRBJ2-5; maybe TRBD1 (6 bases). The CDR3 has 13 residues. CDR1 is MNHEY, CDR2 SMNVEV, per germline (reference sequence). Trimming took off 5 bases at V and 2 bases at J, with 9 bases between the two ends. CDR3 bases: TGTGCCAGCAGTCCCGGACAGCAAGAGACCCAGTACTTC. Protein product: CASSPGQQETQYF.

This clone is judged medium-sized. The V and J genes are TRBV6-4 and TRBJ2-2, with D perhaps TRBD1 (5 bases). Germline-derived CDR1 and CDR2 are MRHNA and SNTAGT. V was trimmed by 4 bases and J by 2 bases, leaving 5 bases between them. The CDR3 is 13 residues long. This chain's CDR3 is CASSGTNTGELFF. CDR3 nucleotides: TGTGCCAGCAGTGGGACAAACACCGGGGAGCTGTTTTTT.

CDR3 nucleotide sequence: TGTGCCAGTTGCGTTGGGGGGTACACTGAAGCTTTCTTT. It specifies CASCVGGYTEAFF. The genes are TRBV19 and TRBJ1-1; a possible D gene is TRBD1 (5 bases). Trimming removed 8 bases at V and 3 bases at J, with 13 bases between. Germline V gene sequence: CDR1 LNHDA, CDR2 SQIVND (reference sequence). The CDR3 runs 13 residues.

The V call is TRBV7-6, the J call TRBJ2-1, with TRBD1 matching over 8 bases. This CDR3 has 15 residues. V was pared by 5 bases and J by 1 base, with 4 bases of the junction left unmatched. In germline, CDR1 is SGHVS, CDR2 FNYEAQ. Here the CDR3 reads CASSPRGLSYNEQFF. CDR3 in DNA: TGTGCCAGCAGCCCCAGGGGGCTGTCCTACAATGAGCAGTTCTTC.

The rearrangement uses TRBV2 and TRBJ1-5, with TRBD1 matching 7 bases. The CDR3 sequence is 16 residues long. The V segment lost 8 bases and the J segment 0 bases; nucleotides outside the gene matches: 10. Germline CDR1 reads SNHLY; CDR2 reads FYNNEI. The CDR3 sequence is CASGLTGFTSNQPQHF. For the CDR3, the DNA is TGTGCCAGCGGATTGACAGGGTTTACTAGCAATCAGCCCCAGCATTTT.

The rearrangement uses TRBV27 and TRBJ1-3; 8 positions match TRBD1. Trimming at V came to 7 bases and at J to 7 bases, leaving 9 bases not matched to a gene. Germline loops: CDR1 MNHEY, CDR2 SMNVEV (reference sequence). The CDR3 is 14 residues long. DNA of the CDR3: TGTGCCAGCAAGGTCAGGACAGGGTGGAACACCATATATTTT. This sequence encodes CASKVRTGWNTIYF.

The chain recombines TRBV7-9 with TRBJ2-3, with D perhaps matching TRBD2 (6 bases). V lost 1 base to trimming and J lost 14 bases, with 16 bases between them. CDR3 length equals 13 residues. CDR1 is SEHNR and CDR2 is FQNEAQ in the germline V gene (reference sequence). The CDR3 reads CASSLGGDPSAYF. The CDR3 region has the DNA TGTGCCAGCAGCTTAGGGGGGGACCCTTCAGCGTATTTT. The full variable domain, its missing parts supplied by reference TRBV7-9 and TRBJ2-3, is DTGVSQNPRHKITKRGQNVTFRCDPISEHNRLYWYRQTLGQGPEFLTYFQNEAQLEKSRLLSDRFSAERPKGSFSTLEIQRTEQGDSAMYLCASSLGGDPSAYFGPGTRLTVL.